This T cell receptor (beta chain) was recorded in a study of cytomegalovirus exposure and HLA in healthy donors. Findings of the study overall: One later analysis reportedly identified an Asian-associated ancestry cluster that showed fewer N-insertions than the roughly 620-donor mean. Investigators reported about 160 TCR beta chains as tied to cytomegalovirus. Later analysis associated a missense DCLRE1C variant with TCR beta V- and J-gene trimming.

CDR1 is MNHNY and CDR2 is SVGAGI in the germline V gene (reference sequence). This CDR3 comprises 15 residues. Unmatched junction bases numbered 10, after V lost 4 bases and J lost 9 bases. Turning to this clone: Its antigen is unknown.

PCR primers comprised 60 Vbeta and 13 Jbeta primers. Only in-frame clones appear in the TCRdb table, and some are missing; sequencing was by immunoSEQ multiplex PCR. The sample holds roughly 180,000 clones, roughly 75% seen once. This chain links TRBV6-6 with TRBJ2-1; 9 nucleotides line up with TRBD2. The TCR originated in a female donor in good health and CMV-seronegative. The sample taken for sequencing was PBMCs. CDR3 sequence (DNA): TGTGCCAGCAGTTTCTCGGGGGTAGCGGGGGTTGAGCAGTTCTTC. Amino acid sequence: CASSFSGVAGVEQFF.